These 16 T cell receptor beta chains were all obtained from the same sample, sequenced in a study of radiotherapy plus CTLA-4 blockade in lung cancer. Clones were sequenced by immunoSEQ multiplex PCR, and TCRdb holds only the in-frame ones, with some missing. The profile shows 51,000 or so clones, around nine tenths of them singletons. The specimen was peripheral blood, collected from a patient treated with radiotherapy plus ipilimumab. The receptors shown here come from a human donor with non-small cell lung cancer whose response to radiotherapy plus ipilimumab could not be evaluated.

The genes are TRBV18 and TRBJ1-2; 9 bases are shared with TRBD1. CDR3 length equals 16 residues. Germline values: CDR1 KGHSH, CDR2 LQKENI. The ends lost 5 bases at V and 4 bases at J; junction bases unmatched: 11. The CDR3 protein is CASSAQGADGGYGYTF. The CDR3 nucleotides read TGTGCCAGCTCAGCACAGGGGGCGGATGGTGGCTATGGCTACACCTTC. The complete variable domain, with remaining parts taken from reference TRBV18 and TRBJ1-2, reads NAGVMQNPRHLVRRRGQEARLRCSPMKGHSHVYWYRQLPEEGLKFMVYLQKENIIDESGMPKERFSAEFPKEGPSILRIQQVVRGDSAAYFCASSAQGADGGYGYTFGSGTRLTVV.

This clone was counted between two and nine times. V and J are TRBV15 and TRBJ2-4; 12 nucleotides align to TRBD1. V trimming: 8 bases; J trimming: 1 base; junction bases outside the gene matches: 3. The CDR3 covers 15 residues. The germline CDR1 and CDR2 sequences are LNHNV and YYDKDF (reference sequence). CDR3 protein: CATGTGGSAKNIQYF. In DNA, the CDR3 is TGTGCCACCGGGACAGGGGGCTCGGCCAAAAACATTCAGTACTTC. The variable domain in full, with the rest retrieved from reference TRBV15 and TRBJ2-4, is DAMVIQNPRYQVTQFGKPVTLSCSQTLNHNVMYWYQQKSSQAPKLLFHYYDKDFNNEADTPDNFQSRRPNTSFCFLDIRSPGLGDTAMYLCATGTGGSAKNIQYFGAGTRLSVL.

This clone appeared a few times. The CDR3 DNA follows: TGTGCCAGCAGCTCCCGGACAATGGGGACTGAAGCTTTCTTT. It is translated as CASSSRTMGTEAFF. The J gene is TRBJ1-1, the V gene TRBV7-9, with a tentative D call TRBD1 (5 bases). The CDR3 is 14 residues long. Per the germline V gene, CDR1 is SEHNR and CDR2 is FQNEAQ (reference sequence). V was pared by 4 bases and J by 5 bases, with 14 bases between. The full variable domain, rest sourced from reference TRBV7-9 and TRBJ1-1, is DTGVSQNPRHKITKRGQNVTFRCDPISEHNRLYWYRQTLGQGPEFLTYFQNEAQLEKSRLLSDRFSAERPKGSFSTLEIQRTEQGDSAMYLCASSSRTMGTEAFFGQGTRLTVV.

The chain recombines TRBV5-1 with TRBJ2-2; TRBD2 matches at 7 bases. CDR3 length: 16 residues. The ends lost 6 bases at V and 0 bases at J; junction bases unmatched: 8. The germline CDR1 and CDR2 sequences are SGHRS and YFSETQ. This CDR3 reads CASTPRGKTNTGELFF. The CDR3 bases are TGCGCCAGCACCCCGCGGGGGAAAACGAACACCGGGGAGCTGTTTTTT.

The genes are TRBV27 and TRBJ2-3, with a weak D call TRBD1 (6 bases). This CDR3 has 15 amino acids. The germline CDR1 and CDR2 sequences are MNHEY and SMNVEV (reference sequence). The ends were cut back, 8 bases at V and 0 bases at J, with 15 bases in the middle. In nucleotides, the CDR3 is TGTGCCAGCTCCCGGACAGAATCTAGCACAGATACGCAGTATTTT. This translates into CASSRTESSTDTQYF.

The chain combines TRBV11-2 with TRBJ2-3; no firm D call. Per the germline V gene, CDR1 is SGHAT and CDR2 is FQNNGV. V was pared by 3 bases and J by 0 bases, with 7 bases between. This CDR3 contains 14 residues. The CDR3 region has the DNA TGTGCCAGCAGCTTCGGGTACAGCACAGATACGCAGTATTTT. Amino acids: CASSFGYSTDTQYF.

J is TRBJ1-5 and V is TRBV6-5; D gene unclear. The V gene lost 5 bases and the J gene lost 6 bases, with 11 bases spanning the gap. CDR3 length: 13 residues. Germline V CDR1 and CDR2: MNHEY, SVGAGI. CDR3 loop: CASSREPSQPQHF. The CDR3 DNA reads TGTGCCAGCAGTCGGGAACCCAGTCAGCCCCAGCATTTT.

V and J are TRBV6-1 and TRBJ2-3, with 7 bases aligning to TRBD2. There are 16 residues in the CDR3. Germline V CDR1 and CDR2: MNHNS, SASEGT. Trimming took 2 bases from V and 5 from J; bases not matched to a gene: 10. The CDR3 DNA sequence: TGTGCCAGCAGTGAACGTGGGGGGGGGATGAAAGATACGCAGTATTTT. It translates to CASSERGGGMKDTQYF.

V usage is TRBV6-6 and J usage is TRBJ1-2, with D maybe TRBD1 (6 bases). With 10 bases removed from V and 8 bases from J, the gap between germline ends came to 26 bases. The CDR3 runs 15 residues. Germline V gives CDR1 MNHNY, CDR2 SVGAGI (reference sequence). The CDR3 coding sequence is TGTGCCACGACCCGGCCTGGACAGCTAAAGGAGGGCTACACCTTC. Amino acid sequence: CATTRPGQLKEGYTF.

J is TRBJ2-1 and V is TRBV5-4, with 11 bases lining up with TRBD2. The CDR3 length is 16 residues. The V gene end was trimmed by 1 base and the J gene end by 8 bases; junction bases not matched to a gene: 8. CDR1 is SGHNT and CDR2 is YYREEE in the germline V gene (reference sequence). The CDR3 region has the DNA TGTGCCAGCAGCTTGTCGGCTAGCGGGGGGATGGATGAGCAGTTCTTC. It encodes CASSLSASGGMDEQFF. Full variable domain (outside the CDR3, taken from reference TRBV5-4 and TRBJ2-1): ETGVTQSPTHLIKTRGQQVTLRCSSQSGHNTVSWYQQALGQGPQFIFQYYREEENGRGNFPPRFSGLQFPNYSSELNVNALELDDSALYLCASSLSASGGMDEQFFGPGTRLTVL.

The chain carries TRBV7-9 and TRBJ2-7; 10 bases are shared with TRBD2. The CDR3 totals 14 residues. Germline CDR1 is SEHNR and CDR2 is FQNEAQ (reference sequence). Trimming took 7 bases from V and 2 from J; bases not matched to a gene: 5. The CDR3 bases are TGTGCCAGCACCCTAGCGGGGGCTACCTACGAGCAGTACTTC. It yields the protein CASTLAGATYEQYF.

The CDR3 DNA sequence: TGTGCCAGCAGCCCTGGACTAGCGGGGGCCGCAGATACGCAGTATTTT. Amino acids: CASSPGLAGAADTQYF. The gene calls are TRBV5-4 and TRBJ2-3; 13 nucleotides agree with TRBD2. This CDR3 spans 16 amino acids. Germline trimming cut 4 bases from V and 4 bases from J; bases unmatched to any gene: 6. Germline lookup yields CDR1 SGHNT and CDR2 YYREEE (reference sequence).

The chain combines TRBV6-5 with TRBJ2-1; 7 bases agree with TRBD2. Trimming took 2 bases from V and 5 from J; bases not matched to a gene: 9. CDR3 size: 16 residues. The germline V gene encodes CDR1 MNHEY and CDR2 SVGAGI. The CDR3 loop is CASSYVGGSYNNEQFF. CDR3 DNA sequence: TGTGCCAGCAGTTACGTGGGGGGGAGCTATAACAATGAGCAGTTCTTC.

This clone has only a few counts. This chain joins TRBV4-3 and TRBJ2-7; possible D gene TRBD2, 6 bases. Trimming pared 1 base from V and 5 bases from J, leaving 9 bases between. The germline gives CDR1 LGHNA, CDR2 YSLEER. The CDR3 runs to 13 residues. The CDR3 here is CASSQVLANEQYF. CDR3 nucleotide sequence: TGCGCCAGCAGCCAAGTGCTAGCGAACGAGCAGTACTTC.

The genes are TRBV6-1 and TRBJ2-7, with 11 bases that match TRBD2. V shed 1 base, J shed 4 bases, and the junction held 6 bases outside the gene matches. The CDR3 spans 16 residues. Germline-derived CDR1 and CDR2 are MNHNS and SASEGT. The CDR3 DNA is TGTGCCAGCAGTGAAGGCTCGGGACTAGCGGAATACGAGCAGTACTTC. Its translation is CASSEGSGLAEYEQYF.

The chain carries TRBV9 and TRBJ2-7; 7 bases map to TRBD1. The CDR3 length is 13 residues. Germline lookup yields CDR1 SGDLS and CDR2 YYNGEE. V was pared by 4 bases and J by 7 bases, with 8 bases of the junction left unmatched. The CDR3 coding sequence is TGTGCCAGCAGCTTCCGGGACAGAGGGGAGCAGTACTTC. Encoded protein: CASSFRDRGEQYF.